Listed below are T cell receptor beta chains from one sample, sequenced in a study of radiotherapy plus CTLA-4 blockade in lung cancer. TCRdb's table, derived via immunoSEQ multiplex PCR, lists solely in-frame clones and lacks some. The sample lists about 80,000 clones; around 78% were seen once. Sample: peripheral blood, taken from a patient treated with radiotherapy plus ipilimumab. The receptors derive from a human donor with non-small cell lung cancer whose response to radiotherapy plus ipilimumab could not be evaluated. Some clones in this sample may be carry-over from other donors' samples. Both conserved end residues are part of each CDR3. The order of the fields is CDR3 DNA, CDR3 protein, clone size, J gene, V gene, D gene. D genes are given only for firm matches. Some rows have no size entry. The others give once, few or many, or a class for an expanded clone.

cdr3_nt: TGTGCCAGCAGTTACTCAGGGGGCCGGAAGCTGTTTTTT
cdr3_aa: CASSYSGGRKLFF
clone_size: NA
j_call: TRBJ2-2
v_call: TRBV6-5
d_call: TRBD1

cdr3_nt: TGCGCCAGCAGTGAAGAAGGGGGGGGCACAGATACGCAGTATTTT
cdr3_aa: CASSEEGGGTDTQYF
clone_size: NA
j_call: TRBJ2-3
v_call: TRBV10-1
d_call: NA

cdr3_nt: TGCGCCAGCAGCTTGGACAGGGGAGGAAATGGAAGCACCATATATTTT
cdr3_aa: CASSLDRGGNGSTIYF
clone_size: once
j_call: TRBJ1-3
v_call: TRBV5-1
d_call: TRBD1

cdr3_nt: TGTGCCAGCAGCTTAGCGCTGTCAGCGGGGCAAGAGACCCAGTACTTC
cdr3_aa: CASSLALSAGQETQYF
clone_size: once
j_call: TRBJ2-5
v_call: TRBV7-2
d_call: TRBD2

cdr3_nt: TGTGCCATCAGTGATGGTAGGGGATCTTACGAGCAGTACTTC
cdr3_aa: CAISDGRGSYEQYF
clone_size: NA
j_call: TRBJ2-7
v_call: TRBV10-3
d_call: NA

cdr3_nt: TGTGCCAGCAGCGTAGGAGTTAGCCTGAACACCGGGGAGCTGTTTTTT
cdr3_aa: CASSVGVSLNTGELFF
clone_size: NA
j_call: TRBJ2-2
v_call: TRBV9
d_call: NA

cdr3_nt: TGTGCCAGCAGCCAACCAACAGGGATTCATGAGCAGTTCTTC
cdr3_aa: CASSQPTGIHEQFF
clone_size: NA
j_call: TRBJ2-1
v_call: TRBV13
d_call: NA

cdr3_nt: TGCGCCAGCAGCCAAGCAACCGGCGACTACACCGGGGAGCTGTTTTTT
cdr3_aa: CASSQATGDYTGELFF
clone_size: few
j_call: TRBJ2-2
v_call: TRBV4-3
d_call: NA

cdr3_nt: TGTGCCAGCAATCGTAATGAAAAACTGTTTTTT
cdr3_aa: CASNRNEKLFF
clone_size: few
j_call: TRBJ1-4
v_call: TRBV6-6
d_call: NA

cdr3_nt: TGTGCCAGCAGCTTATACCGAGACACTGAAGCTTTCTTT
cdr3_aa: CASSLYRDTEAFF
clone_size: NA
j_call: TRBJ1-1
v_call: TRBV7-6
d_call: NA

cdr3_nt: TGCGCCAGCAGCTTGGACTATGGGTTGAGCGAGCAGTACTTC
cdr3_aa: CASSLDYGLSEQYF
clone_size: few
j_call: TRBJ2-7
v_call: TRBV5-1
d_call: NA

cdr3_nt: TGTGCCACCTTTGGGACTGCCGGCTATGGCTACACCTTC
cdr3_aa: CATFGTAGYGYTF
clone_size: NA
j_call: TRBJ1-2
v_call: TRBV27
d_call: NA

cdr3_nt: TGTGCCAGCAGCGCTAGGGGGGGTGACTACACCTTC
cdr3_aa: CASSARGGDYTF
clone_size: NA
j_call: TRBJ1-2
v_call: TRBV7-8
d_call: NA

cdr3_nt: TGTGCCAGCAGTCACCGGGGATTCGGGACTGAAGCTTTCTTT
cdr3_aa: CASSHRGFGTEAFF
clone_size: NA
j_call: TRBJ1-1
v_call: TRBV6-5
d_call: NA

cdr3_nt: TGTGCCAGCAGCTTGGCCTTGTTGGATACGCAGTATTTT
cdr3_aa: CASSLALLDTQYF
clone_size: NA
j_call: TRBJ2-3
v_call: TRBV5-6
d_call: NA

cdr3_nt: TGCAGCGTTGAATCGGCGGGATTGGGGCAATCAGCCCCAGCATTT
cdr3_aa: CSVESAGLGQSAPAF
clone_size: NA
j_call: TRBJ1-5
v_call: TRBV29-1
d_call: NA

cdr3_nt: TGTGCCAGCAGCCAAGGCGGGGGCGCCGGGGAGCTGTTTTTT
cdr3_aa: CASSQGGGAGELFF
clone_size: NA
j_call: TRBJ2-2
v_call: TRBV7-2
d_call: NA

cdr3_nt: TGTGCCAGCAGCCCAGGGACAGGGAGCACAGATACGCAGTATTTT
cdr3_aa: CASSPGTGSTDTQYF
clone_size: NA
j_call: TRBJ2-3
v_call: TRBV9
d_call: TRBD1

cdr3_nt: TGTGCCAGCAGTGAGCGAGAGACCCAGTACTTC
cdr3_aa: CASSERETQYF
clone_size: NA
j_call: TRBJ2-5
v_call: TRBV2
d_call: NA

cdr3_nt: TGTGCCAGCAGTTTATACAGGGATGAGCAGTTCTTC
cdr3_aa: CASSLYRDEQFF
clone_size: NA
j_call: TRBJ2-1
v_call: TRBV27
d_call: NA

cdr3_nt: TGCGCCAGCAGCCCGGACAACTCTGGAAACACCATATATTTT
cdr3_aa: CASSPDNSGNTIYF
clone_size: NA
j_call: TRBJ1-3
v_call: TRBV5-1
d_call: NA

cdr3_nt: TGTGCCAGCAGCCAAGCGGGGCGGGGGGGCCTCGGGTCTGAGACCCAGTACTTC
cdr3_aa: CASSQAGRGGLGSETQYF
clone_size: once
j_call: TRBJ2-5
v_call: TRBV4-2
d_call: TRBD2

cdr3_nt: TGTGCCAGCAGTGCCTTTGGCGGATCCTACGAGCAGTACTTC
cdr3_aa: CASSAFGGSYEQYF
clone_size: NA
j_call: TRBJ2-7
v_call: TRBV2
d_call: NA

cdr3_nt: TGTGCCAGCAGCACCTCTAGCGGGGTGGGCAGGGAGCAGTACTTC
cdr3_aa: CASSTSSGVGREQYF
clone_size: NA
j_call: TRBJ2-7
v_call: TRBV7-9
d_call: TRBD2

cdr3_nt: TGTGCCAGCAGCCCCTTGGGGGGGAACACTGAAGCTTTCTTT
cdr3_aa: CASSPLGGNTEAFF
clone_size: NA
j_call: TRBJ1-1
v_call: TRBV7-9
d_call: NA

cdr3_nt: TGTGCCAGCACCCGACAGGGGAACACTGAAGCTTTCTTT
cdr3_aa: CASTRQGNTEAFF
clone_size: NA
j_call: TRBJ1-1
v_call: TRBV25-1
d_call: TRBD1

cdr3_nt: TGCGCCAGCAGCCAAGATTTATCGACAGGGGCACGTCAGCCCCAGCATTTT
cdr3_aa: CASSQDLSTGARQPQHF
clone_size: NA
j_call: TRBJ1-5
v_call: TRBV4-1
d_call: TRBD1

cdr3_nt: TGTGCCAGCAGCTTGGTGACGGGGAGGGTTGGCTACACCTTC
cdr3_aa: CASSLVTGRVGYTF
clone_size: NA
j_call: TRBJ1-2
v_call: TRBV5-4
d_call: NA

cdr3_nt: TGCGCCAGCAGCCAAGACCGATGGAGGGGCACAGATACGCAGTATTTT
cdr3_aa: CASSQDRWRGTDTQYF
clone_size: NA
j_call: TRBJ2-3
v_call: TRBV4-3
d_call: NA

cdr3_nt: TGTGCCAGCTCACCATCACTCAGGGGTCGCGGCACCGGGGAGCTGTTTTTT
cdr3_aa: CASSPSLRGRGTGELFF
clone_size: NA
j_call: TRBJ2-2
v_call: TRBV18
d_call: NA

cdr3_nt: TGTGCCAGCAGTGAAGCGAAGCCAGGGGGCATGGAGACCCAGTACTTC
cdr3_aa: CASSEAKPGGMETQYF
clone_size: NA
j_call: TRBJ2-5
v_call: TRBV6-1
d_call: TRBD1

cdr3_nt: TGTGCCAGCAGCTTAGGCGGGGGGCCGGAGACCCAGTACTTC
cdr3_aa: CASSLGGGPETQYF
clone_size: NA
j_call: TRBJ2-5
v_call: TRBV7-2
d_call: TRBD2

cdr3_nt: TGCGCCAGCAGCCAGAGCGGTCAAGAGACCCAGTACTTC
cdr3_aa: CASSQSGQETQYF
clone_size: few
j_call: TRBJ2-5
v_call: TRBV4-3
d_call: NA

cdr3_nt: TGCGCCAGCAGCCAAGATCAGGGGGCAGCCTATGGCTACACCTTC
cdr3_aa: CASSQDQGAAYGYTF
clone_size: NA
j_call: TRBJ1-2
v_call: TRBV4-1
d_call: TRBD1

cdr3_nt: TGTGCCAGCAGTTTGGCCGTGGGGCCGGCTAATGAGCAGTTCTTC
cdr3_aa: CASSLAVGPANEQFF
clone_size: NA
j_call: TRBJ2-1
v_call: TRBV28
d_call: NA

cdr3_nt: TGTGCCAGCAGTTTATCCAGGGGGCGGAAAGAGACCCAGTACTTC
cdr3_aa: CASSLSRGRKETQYF
clone_size: NA
j_call: TRBJ2-5
v_call: TRBV27
d_call: TRBD1

cdr3_nt: TGTGCTAGCAGCTTAGGTGGCAATGGTGATACGCAGTATTTT
cdr3_aa: CASSLGGNGDTQYF
clone_size: NA
j_call: TRBJ2-3
v_call: TRBV7-7
d_call: NA

cdr3_nt: TGTGCCAGCAGTGATGGGGCGGGGCCCTACAATGAGCAGTTCTTC
cdr3_aa: CASSDGAGPYNEQFF
clone_size: NA
j_call: TRBJ2-1
v_call: TRBV6-1
d_call: NA

cdr3_nt: TGTGCCAGCAGCTTAGTGGGCCAGAACACCGGGGAGCTGTTTTTT
cdr3_aa: CASSLVGQNTGELFF
clone_size: NA
j_call: TRBJ2-2
v_call: TRBV11-2
d_call: NA

cdr3_nt: TGTGCCAGCAGCTTAGCCCCCGGGACAGGCAATTCACCCCTCCACTTT
cdr3_aa: CASSLAPGTGNSPLHF
clone_size: NA
j_call: TRBJ1-6
v_call: TRBV7-9
d_call: TRBD1

cdr3_nt: TGTGCCAGCAGTGAAGCGGGGAACTATGGCTACACCTTC
cdr3_aa: CASSEAGNYGYTF
clone_size: NA
j_call: TRBJ1-2
v_call: TRBV6-5
d_call: NA

cdr3_nt: TGTGCCAGCAGTGGGACGGGGGGGGCACAAGAGACCCAGTACTTC
cdr3_aa: CASSGTGGAQETQYF
clone_size: NA
j_call: TRBJ2-5
v_call: TRBV7-9
d_call: TRBD2

cdr3_nt: TGTGCCAGCAGTGAGGGGGACAGGGGCGCGGCCAAAAACATTCAGTACTTC
cdr3_aa: CASSEGDRGAAKNIQYF
clone_size: NA
j_call: TRBJ2-4
v_call: TRBV6-4
d_call: TRBD1

cdr3_nt: TGTGCCAGCAGTTACGCCCCCGGGACAGACCAAGAGACCCAGTACTTC
cdr3_aa: CASSYAPGTDQETQYF
clone_size: NA
j_call: TRBJ2-5
v_call: TRBV6-5
d_call: TRBD1

cdr3_nt: TGTGCCAGCAGCTCTAGCGGGGCAGATACGCAGTATTTT
cdr3_aa: CASSSSGADTQYF
clone_size: NA
j_call: TRBJ2-3
v_call: TRBV7-9
d_call: TRBD2

cdr3_nt: TGTGCCAGCACCCCCGGGGATCCTAGCGGGGGGCTTGGGGAGACCCAGTACTTC
cdr3_aa: CASTPGDPSGGLGETQYF
clone_size: NA
j_call: TRBJ2-5
v_call: TRBV2
d_call: TRBD2

cdr3_nt: TGTGCCAGCAGTCCCGGGGGGCGTAACTATGGCTACACCTTC
cdr3_aa: CASSPGGRNYGYTF
clone_size: NA
j_call: TRBJ1-2
v_call: TRBV2
d_call: NA

cdr3_nt: TGCGCCAGCAGCTTGGAGCCAGGGGCTCGGGACATTCAGTACTTC
cdr3_aa: CASSLEPGARDIQYF
clone_size: NA
j_call: TRBJ2-4
v_call: TRBV5-1
d_call: NA

cdr3_nt: TGTGCCAGCAGCCCGGGGGCGGGGGCCGGGGAGCTGTTTTTT
cdr3_aa: CASSPGAGAGELFF
clone_size: NA
j_call: TRBJ2-2
v_call: TRBV7-2
d_call: NA

cdr3_nt: TGTGCCAGTAGTATCGGCAGGGAACAGCCCCAGCATTTT
cdr3_aa: CASSIGREQPQHF
clone_size: NA
j_call: TRBJ1-5
v_call: TRBV19
d_call: NA

cdr3_nt: TGCGCCAGCAGCTCTATCCCGGGAGGGGCAAACACTGAAGCTTTCTTT
cdr3_aa: CASSSIPGGANTEAFF
clone_size: few
j_call: TRBJ1-1
v_call: TRBV5-1
d_call: NA

cdr3_nt: TGTGCCAGCAGCTTGGGATTCGTGGGGCGGGGGGTCCGGGAGACCCAGTACTTC
cdr3_aa: CASSLGFVGRGVRETQYF
clone_size: once
j_call: TRBJ2-5
v_call: TRBV5-4
d_call: TRBD2

cdr3_nt: TGTGCCAGCAGCACCCCCAGGGGGCTAAGGACTGAAGCTTTCTTT
cdr3_aa: CASSTPRGLRTEAFF
clone_size: NA
j_call: TRBJ1-1
v_call: TRBV7-2
d_call: TRBD1

cdr3_nt: TGTGCCAGCAGCGTAGGGCCTAGCAATCAGCCCCAGCATTTT
cdr3_aa: CASSVGPSNQPQHF
clone_size: NA
j_call: TRBJ1-5
v_call: TRBV9
d_call: NA

cdr3_nt: TGCGCCAGCAGCTCGGTCCCGGGACAGACAGATACGCAGTATTTT
cdr3_aa: CASSSVPGQTDTQYF
clone_size: NA
j_call: TRBJ2-3
v_call: TRBV5-1
d_call: TRBD1

cdr3_nt: TGTGCCAGCAGTCGGGGAGACAGGCCCTCGAACGAGCAGTTCTTC
cdr3_aa: CASSRGDRPSNEQFF
clone_size: NA
j_call: TRBJ2-1
v_call: TRBV6-5
d_call: NA

cdr3_nt: TGTGCCAGCAGCCCCAGGCCCTACGAGCAGTACTTC
cdr3_aa: CASSPRPYEQYF
clone_size: NA
j_call: TRBJ2-7
v_call: TRBV7-2
d_call: NA